A single sample is the source of the 20 T cell receptor beta chains below, sequenced in a study of cytomegalovirus exposure and HLA in healthy donors. This PCR relied on a set of 60 Vbeta primers and 13 Jbeta primers. Libraries were prepared by immunoSEQ multiplex PCR; TCRdb keeps only in-frame clonotypes and omits some of them. The sample includes some 150,000 clones, around three quarters of them seen just once. What was sequenced was PBMCs. These TCRs come from a man aged 40-49 years in good health and CMV-seronegative.

The chain carries TRBV7-9 and TRBJ2-3, with a tentative D call TRBD1 (5 bases). The V gene lost 5 bases and the J gene lost 0 bases, with 9 bases spanning the gap. Germline CDR1 is SEHNR and CDR2 is FQNEAQ (reference sequence). This CDR3 comprises 14 residues. CDR3 nucleotide sequence: TGTGCCAGCAGCGGACACCCAAGCACAGATACGCAGTATTTT. It yields the protein CASSGHPSTDTQYF.

The chain combines TRBV28 with TRBJ2-7, with unresolved D. CDR1 is MDHEN, CDR2 SYDVKM, per germline. Deletions cut 2 bases from V and 0 bases from J, with 14 bases between. This CDR3 region has 16 residues. The CDR3 is CASSLGPAPPSYEQYF. CDR3 nucleotides: TGTGCCAGCAGTTTAGGTCCCGCGCCGCCCTCCTACGAGCAGTACTTC.

The gene calls are TRBV2 and TRBJ1-2; D remains unclear. Germline CDR1 and CDR2: SNHLY and FYNNEI. This CDR3 contains 13 residues. V gave up 7 bases and J gave up 10 bases, with 19 bases separating them. Here the CDR3 DNA reads TGTGCCAGCAAGCAGGTTGGCTCGCCATACTACACCTTC. Its protein product is CASKQVGSPYYTF.

The V and J genes are TRBV5-1 and TRBJ2-2; 7 nucleotides agree with TRBD2. Trimming at V came to 4 bases and at J to 7 bases, leaving 13 bases not matched to a gene. There are 16 residues in the CDR3. The germline CDR1 and CDR2 sequences are SGHRS and YFSETQ. The CDR3 loop reads CASSLVAGIELGELFF. CDR3 sequence (DNA): TGCGCCAGCAGCCTCGTAGCGGGTATAGAACTCGGGGAGCTGTTTTTT.

The sample holds a few counts of this clone. The rearrangement uses TRBV7-9 and TRBJ1-4; possibly TRBD1 for D (6 bases). The CDR3 is 14 amino acids. Trimming took 2 bases from V and 8 from J, leaving 12 bases between them. Germline V CDR1 and CDR2: SEHNR, FQNEAQ (reference sequence). CDR3 residues: CASSLRGGHEKLFF. Written as DNA, the CDR3 is TGTGCCAGCAGCTTACGAGGGGGACACGAAAAACTGTTTTTT. Variable domain in full (rest from reference TRBV7-9 and TRBJ1-4): DTGVSQNPRHKITKRGQNVTFRCDPISEHNRLYWYRQTLGQGPEFLTYFQNEAQLEKSRLLSDRFSAERPKGSFSTLEIQRTEQGDSAMYLCASSLRGGHEKLFFGSGTQLSVL.

Concerning this clone: A junction end diverges from the germline sequence, so it may reflect a read error. V is TRBV7-8 and J is TRBJ2-4, with TRBD2 matching over 8 bases. CDR3 length: 17 amino acids. Germline CDR1 SGHVS, CDR2 FQNEAQ. The CDR3 nucleotides are TGTGCCAGCAGCTTAGCGCGAACAGGACTAGCCAAAAACAGTCAGTACTTC. This gives the protein CASSLARTGLAKNSQYF.

This chain uses TRBV13 with TRBJ2-7, with 7 bases identical to TRBD2. Germline CDR1 PRHDT, CDR2 FYEKMQ (reference sequence). V lost 0 bases and J lost 3; bases outside the gene matches: 23. There are 21 residues in the CDR3. CDR3 coding DNA: TGTGCCAGCAGCTTAGGCTTCAATTGGGGGGGAGGCCAGGGATTGGGCTACGAGCAGTACTTC. As protein: CASSLGFNWGGGQGLGYEQYF.

This clone was picked up one time. One end of the junction does not line up with germline, which may come from a read error. V usage is TRBV7-9 and J usage is TRBJ1-1; D ambiguous. Germline V CDR1 and CDR2: SEHNR, FQNEAQ (reference sequence). CDR3 length equals 16 residues. For the CDR3, the DNA is TGTTCCAGCAGTCACCCTGGACGGACTACGAACACTGAAGCTTTCTTT. This gives the protein CSSSHPGRTTNTEAFF.

The CDR3 loop is CASSPAATYEQYF. The CDR3, as DNA: TGTGCCAGCAGTCCCGCGGCCACCTACGAGCAGTACTTC. The chain joins TRBV6-6 to TRBJ2-7; D is ambiguous. This CDR3 contains 13 residues. The V gene's germline CDR1 is MNHNY and CDR2 SVGAGI (reference sequence). V lost 5 bases and J lost 2, with 10 bases in between.

The rearrangement joins TRBV4-2 to TRBJ2-5, with 10 positions matching TRBD2. V trimming: 7 bases; J trimming: 5 bases; junction bases outside the gene matches: 7. The CDR3 totals 14 residues. Germline V gives CDR1 LGHNA, CDR2 YNFKEQ. CDR3 protein: CASNLAGEGETQYF. CDR3 sequence (DNA): TGTGCCAGCAACCTAGCGGGAGAAGGGGAGACCCAGTACTTC.

This chain links TRBV7-6 with TRBJ2-2; 8 bases fit TRBD1. The CDR3 contains 16 residues. After removal of 7 bases from V and 5 bases from J, the junction contained 12 bases not matched to a gene. Looked up from germline, CDR1 is SGHVS and CDR2 is FNYEAQ. The CDR3 region is CASIISGGALTGELFF. DNA of the CDR3: TGTGCCAGCATAATCTCAGGGGGCGCCCTGACCGGGGAGCTGTTTTTT.

This clone occurred once. The gene calls are TRBV5-6 and TRBJ2-1, with D perhaps TRBD1 (6 bases). The CDR3 covers 16 residues. The V end lost 3 bases, the J end lost 0 bases, and 13 bases lay between the germline ends. CDR1 and CDR2 (germline): SGHDT, YYEEEE. Written as DNA, the CDR3 is TGTGCCAGCAGCTCCAGGGGTCTTAGCTCCTACAATGAGCAGTTCTTC. Its translation: CASSSRGLSSYNEQFF.

This clone was detected once. This chain joins TRBV19 and TRBJ1-1; D remains ambiguous. This CDR3 spans 13 amino acids. V lost 4 bases and J lost 3, with 9 bases in between. The germline V gene encodes CDR1 LNHDA and CDR2 SQIVND (reference sequence). CDR3 bases: TGTGCCAGTAGTACCAATCAGGACACTGAAGCTTTCTTT. This gives the protein CASSTNQDTEAFF.

This rearrangement joins TRBV5-5 to TRBJ1-5; TRBD1 is a possible D gene (6 bases). Trimming pared 6 bases from V and 4 bases from J, leaving 11 bases between. Germline CDR1 reads SGHKS; CDR2 reads YYEKEE (reference sequence). The CDR3 has 13 amino acids. CDR3 nucleotides: TGTGCCAGCACCGCAGGGGTGAATCAGCCCCAGCATTTT. This gives the protein CASTAGVNQPQHF.

V is TRBV2 and J is TRBJ2-7; TRBD1 aligns across 8 bases. CDR3 length: 15 amino acids. Germline V gene data show CDR1 as SNHLY and CDR2 as FYNNEI. Unmatched junction bases numbered 13, after V lost 8 bases and J lost 4 bases. This CDR3 is CASRLGATGVYEQYF. The CDR3 nucleotides are TGTGCCAGCCGCCTCGGGGCGACAGGGGTATACGAGCAGTACTTC.

This clone was counted between two and nine times. The chain is built from TRBV5-1 and TRBJ2-4; D might be TRBD1 (6 bases). The CDR3 contains 15 residues. CDR1 and CDR2 from the germline V gene are SGHRS and YFSETQ. The V end was cut by 4 bases, the J end by 12 bases, with 23 bases between. The CDR3 DNA reads as TGCGCCAGCAGCAAAGAGGGTAGGGGGTTAGACAGTCAGTACTTC. Its protein is CASSKEGRGLDSQYF.

This clone was seen only once. This rearrangement joins TRBV7-2 to TRBJ2-3; D unresolved. Germline CDR1 is SGHTA and CDR2 is FQGNSA. The CDR3 totals 14 residues. The V end was cut by 2 bases, the J end by 4 bases, with 10 bases between. CDR3 sequence (DNA): TGTGCCAGCAGCTTATTGAGGCCCTCAGATACGCAGTATTTT. Translated, it gives CASSLLRPSDTQYF.

Notes on this clone: At one of its ends the junction is not consistent with the germline gene, which may arise from a read error. The rearrangement uses TRBV7-9 and TRBJ2-7; 7 bases map to TRBD1. CDR1 is SEHNR and CDR2 is FQNEAQ in the germline V gene (reference sequence). The CDR3 is made up of 13 amino acids. CDR3 nucleotide sequence: TGTTCCAGCAGCCACCGGGACAGCTACGAGCAGTACTTC. As protein: CSSSHRDSYEQYF.

As concerns this clone: The sample contains more than one DNA sequence encoding this CDR3. The chain is built from TRBV30 and TRBJ1-5; tentative D call: TRBD1 (6 bases). The V end was cut by 8 bases, the J end by 6 bases, with 20 bases between. The CDR3 spans 14 residues. The germline gives CDR1 GTSNPN, CDR2 SVGIG (reference sequence). In DNA, the CDR3 is TGTGCCCCCTATCTAAGGGGGGGACGTCAGCCCCAGCATTTT. This sequence encodes CAPYLRGGRQPQHF.

V gene TRBV7-9 combines with J gene TRBJ2-6, with no clear D. V shed 5 bases and J shed 1 base, with 9 bases lying between them. This CDR3 is 15 amino acids long. From germline, CDR1 is SEHNR and CDR2 FQNEAQ (reference sequence). Here the CDR3 DNA reads TGTGCCAGCAGCCCCGCTCAGTCTGGGGCCAACGTCCTGACTTTC. Translating gives CASSPAQSGANVLTF.